This record covers a single T cell receptor (beta chain). Its antigen is still unknown. The entry originates in a study of immune evolution from preneoplasia to lung adenocarcinoma. The CDR3 contains 15 residues. CDR1 is SGHVS and CDR2 is FQNEAQ in the germline V gene. After removal of 4 bases from V and 5 bases from J, the junction contained 7 bases not matched to a gene. General observations from the study: Normal lung had the highest top T cell clone frequencies.

TCRdb keeps only in-frame clones here, not all; method: immunoSEQ multiplex PCR. Among roughly 5,500 clones, more than 80% were seen once, and the ten largest hold around 6.6%. The sequenced material came from FFPE adjacent normal lung tissue. The TCR was taken from a donor of 70 years or more with lung adenocarcinoma. The V gene is TRBV7-8, the J gene TRBJ2-3; 9 positions match TRBD2. CDR3 in DNA: TGTGCCAGCAGCTCTCCGACTAGCGGAGGAGATACGCAGTATTTT. It specifies CASSSPTSGGDTQYF.